The next 18 T cell receptor beta chains were all read from a single sample in a study of blood T cell repertoires in COVID-19. The assay was immunoSEQ multiplex PCR, and TCRdb's table has in-frame clones only and misses some. The table lists approximately 13,000 clones, around three quarters of them singletons. Material: peripheral blood. The source is an older man with acute or convalescent COVID-19.

V gene TRBV19 combines with J gene TRBJ2-7; the D is unclear. The CDR3 length is 13 residues. Trimming left V 9 bases short and J 0 bases short, with 12 bases between. Germline V gives CDR1 LNHDA, CDR2 SQIVND (reference sequence). The CDR3, as DNA: TGTGCCAGCTCTGTTGGCCCCTCCTACGAGCAGTACTTC. As protein: CASSVGPSYEQYF.

This chain joins TRBV12-3 or TRBV12-4 and TRBJ1-2; no clear D. V was pared by 3 bases and J by 4 bases, with 6 bases between. The CDR3 has 12 residues. The CDR3 spells CASSFTVYGYTF. In nucleotides, the CDR3 is TGTGCCAGCAGTTTTACGGTCTATGGCTACACCTTC.

This sequence joins TRBV21-1 and TRBJ2-5; TRBD1, the table's D call, was not compared with the DNA. TRBV21-1 is described as a pseudogene. The length of the CDR3 is 11 residues. CDR3 amino acids: CVRTGQETQYF. CDR3 sequence (DNA): TGTGTCCGGACAGGGCAAGAGACCCAGTACTTC.

This chain uses TRBV7-9 with TRBJ1-2; tentative D call: TRBD1 (6 bases). Germline V CDR1 and CDR2: SEHNR, FQNEAQ (reference sequence). CDR3 length: 14 residues. Between the trimmed V and J ends, which lost 1 base and 8 bases, there was a span of 14 bases. DNA for the CDR3: TGTGCCAGCAGCTTAGAAACAGGGATAAAAGGCTACACCTTC. Protein: CASSLETGIKGYTF.

This clone was picked up a small number of times. V and J are TRBV20-1 and TRBJ1-1, with D possibly being TRBD1 (5 bases). From germline, CDR1 is DFQATT and CDR2 SNEGSKA (reference sequence). This CDR3 contains 11 residues. V lost 6 bases, J lost 8 bases, and 13 bases lay in between. Written as DNA, the CDR3 is TGCAGTGCCCAACGCGGGGGAGAAGCTTTCTTT. This gives the protein CSAQRGGEAFF.

This sequence joins TRBV15 and TRBJ2-3; 8 bases match TRBD2. J lost 1 base, V lost 1 base, and 4 bases had no gene match. Germline lookup yields CDR1 LNHNV and CDR2 YYDKDF (reference sequence). The CDR3 totals 16 residues. The CDR3 sequence is CATSRVRGAGTDTQYF. CDR3 nucleotides: TGTGCCACCAGCAGAGTGCGGGGGGCGGGCACAGATACGCAGTATTTT.

The chain recombines TRBV30 with TRBJ1-1, with D maybe TRBD1 (5 bases). The V end was cut by 1 base, the J end by 4 bases, with 10 bases between. CDR3 length equals 13 residues. From germline, CDR1 is GTSNPN and CDR2 SVGIG (reference sequence). The CDR3 region has the DNA TGTGCCTGGAGTGAGGACACTGGCACTGAAGCTTTCTTT. Translated: CAWSEDTGTEAFF.

This chain connects TRBV7-2 to TRBJ1-2, with D possibly matching TRBD1 (6 bases). Germline V gives CDR1 SGHTA, CDR2 FQGNSA. CDR3 length equals 13 residues. V was trimmed by 5 bases and J by 7 bases, leaving 14 bases between them. The chain's CDR3 is CASSPRGDGGYTF. The CDR3 DNA reads as TGTGCCAGCAGCCCCAGGGGTGATGGTGGCTACACCTTC.

This chain joins TRBV5-1 and TRBJ2-1; 11 positions agree with TRBD2. CDR1 SGHRS and CDR2 YFSETQ come from the germline V gene. The CDR3 has 16 amino acids. The trim removed 4 bases at V and 8 bases at J, leaving 11 bases unmatched. The CDR3 sequence is CASSNSLAGGPDEQFF. CDR3 nucleotide sequence: TGCGCCAGCAGCAACAGCTTAGCGGGAGGGCCCGATGAGCAGTTCTTC.

The rearrangement joins TRBV6-2 or TRBV6-3 to TRBJ2-4; D not certain. Trimming left V 5 bases short and J 2 bases short, with 19 bases between. Germline-derived CDR1 and CDR2 are MNHEY and SVGEGT. There are 17 residues in the CDR3. The chain's CDR3 is CASSPPTGRSTKNIQYF. The CDR3 nucleotides read TGTGCCAGCAGTCCGCCGACCGGCAGGTCGACCAAAAACATTCAGTACTTC.

The gene calls are TRBV5-4 and TRBJ1-2; no clear D gene. V lost 5 bases and J lost 8, with 19 bases in between. The CDR3 spans 14 residues. The germline gives CDR1 SGHNT, CDR2 YYREEE (reference sequence). DNA of the CDR3: TGTGCCAGCAGGCCCGGAACGACGGGAGGGGGCTACACCTTC. Its protein product is CASRPGTTGGGYTF. The entire variable domain, with the rest obtained from reference TRBV5-4 and TRBJ1-2, is as follows: ETGVTQSPTHLIKTRGQQVTLRCSSQSGHNTVSWYQQALGQGPQFIFQYYREEENGRGNFPPRFSGLQFPNYSSELNVNALELDDSALYLCASRPGTTGGGYTFGSGTRLTVV.

CDR3 sequence: CASSVAVGALGEQYF. DNA of the CDR3: TGTGCCAGCAGCGTCGCCGTGGGGGCCCTTGGGGAGCAGTACTTC. This sequence joins TRBV9 and TRBJ2-7; D might be TRBD1 (6 bases). Germline V gene sequence: CDR1 SGDLS, CDR2 YYNGEE. V was trimmed by 2 bases and J by 7 bases, leaving 19 bases between them. The CDR3 runs to 15 residues.

The genes are TRBV9 and TRBJ1-1, with 8 nucleotides matching TRBD1. Germline trimming cut 0 bases from V and 3 bases from J; bases unmatched to any gene: 4. CDR3 length: 15 amino acids. The germline V gene has CDR1 SGDLS and CDR2 YYNGEE. The CDR3 loop is CASSVVAGGYTEAFF. The CDR3 DNA is TGTGCCAGCAGCGTAGTCGCAGGGGGCTACACTGAAGCTTTCTTT.

Only one count was recorded for this clone. The chain joins TRBV5-1 to TRBJ1-1; 7 nucleotides agree with TRBD1. The CDR3 runs 14 residues. Trimming took 2 bases from V and 4 from J; bases not matched to a gene: 5. Germline V gene lookup returns CDR1 SGHRS and CDR2 YFSETQ. The CDR3 protein is CASSLTTGLTEAFF. Here the CDR3 DNA reads TGCGCCAGCAGCTTAACGACAGGGCTCACTGAAGCTTTCTTT.

The chain links TRBV9 to TRBJ2-1; D ambiguous. This CDR3 region has 16 residues. Trimming left V 0 bases short and J 1 base short, with 11 bases between. Germline CDR1 reads SGDLS; CDR2 reads YYNGEE. The CDR3 DNA sequence: TGTGCCAGCAGCGTAGGGTCAGATCCGTCCTACAATGAGCAGTTCTTC. Translated: CASSVGSDPSYNEQFF.

The chain carries TRBV7-9 and TRBJ1-2; 8 nucleotides line up with TRBD1. J was trimmed by 3 bases and V by 1 base; bases with no gene match: 4. The CDR3 extends over 15 amino acids. Germline V gene sequence: CDR1 SEHNR, CDR2 FQNEAQ (reference sequence). CDR3 DNA sequence: TGTGCCAGCAGCTTAGAAACAGGGGGTGACTATGGCTACACCTTC. Translated, it gives CASSLETGGDYGYTF.

The genes are TRBV28 and TRBJ1-5, with D possibly TRBD1 on 6 matching bases. Trimming removed 8 bases at V and 3 bases at J, with 17 bases between. Looked up from germline, CDR1 is MDHEN and CDR2 is SYDVKM. The CDR3 has 15 residues. The CDR3 sequence: CASFSGTSTNQPQHF. Here the CDR3 DNA reads TGTGCCAGCTTTTCCGGGACATCTACCAATCAGCCCCAGCATTTT.

By proportion, this clone is medium-sized. The CDR3: CASQEHGANRETQYF. DNA of the CDR3: TGCGCCAGCCAAGAGCATGGGGCTAATAGGGAGACCCAGTACTTC. The chain uses TRBV10-1 and TRBJ2-5; possible D gene TRBD1, 5 bases. From germline, CDR1 is WNHNN and CDR2 SYGVQD (reference sequence). The CDR3 runs to 15 residues. V lost 8 bases and J lost 5, with 21 bases in between.